The 10 T cell receptor beta chains below were found in one sample sequenced in a study of T cells in localized non-small cell lung cancer. Sequenced by immunoSEQ multiplex PCR; TCRdb stores in-frame clones only, minus some. This table holds about 46,000 clones, about four fifths found once. Source: peripheral blood mononuclear cells, taken before any cancer treatment. The receptors were gathered from a man between 40 and 75 years old with stage III lung adenocarcinoma.

The chain uses TRBV25-1 and TRBJ2-5, with D maybe TRBD1 (5 bases). Germline V gives CDR1 MGHDK, CDR2 SYGVNS. The CDR3 consists of 14 residues. The germline V and J ends were trimmed by 4 bases and 2 bases, with 11 bases remaining between them. CDR3 protein: CASSVPGRQETQYF. CDR3 nucleotides: TGTGCCAGCAGTGTCCCAGGGCGTCAAGAGACCCAGTACTTC.

The chain couples TRBV15 to TRBJ2-3; a possible D gene is TRBD2 (6 bases). Germline lookup yields CDR1 LNHNV and CDR2 YYDKDF (reference sequence). The germline V and J ends were trimmed by 8 bases and 2 bases, with 14 bases remaining between them. The CDR3 length is 14 residues. CDR3 in amino acids: CATRAWGDTDTQYF. In DNA, the CDR3 is TGTGCCACCCGGGCCTGGGGGGACACAGATACGCAGTATTTT.

The rearrangement uses TRBV5-8 and TRBJ2-7; the D gene could be TRBD1 or TRBD2 (5 bases each). Germline CDR1 SGHTS, CDR2 YDEGEE. The CDR3 loop spans 13 amino acids. Trimming pared 4 bases from V and 3 bases from J, leaving 11 bases between. For the CDR3, the DNA is TGTGCCAGCAGCCCCGTGGGGGACTACGAGCAGTACTTC. As protein: CASSPVGDYEQYF.

V and J are TRBV7-2 and TRBJ1-5, with TRBD1 identical over 9 bases. Per germline, CDR1 SGHTA and CDR2 FQGNSA. J was trimmed by 0 bases and V by 5 bases; bases with no gene match: 11. The CDR3 has 18 amino acids. DNA of the CDR3: TGTGCCAGCAGCACATCGGACAGGGGCACTTATAGCAATCAGCCCCAGCATTTT. Translating gives CASSTSDRGTYSNQPQHF.

The chain recombines TRBV19 with TRBJ2-7; a weak D match, TRBD1 (6 bases). Trimming cost V 5 bases and J 2 bases, with 13 bases left between them. The CDR3 has 14 residues. Germline V gives CDR1 LNHDA, CDR2 SQIVND (reference sequence). The CDR3 spells CASSFTGFAYEQYF. CDR3 in DNA: TGTGCCAGTAGTTTTACAGGGTTCGCCTACGAGCAGTACTTC.

This chain links TRBV7-2 with TRBJ2-7; weak D call: TRBD2 (6 bases). Germline V CDR1 and CDR2: SGHTA, FQGNSA. This CDR3 is 17 amino acids long. V lost 2 bases and J lost 5, with 22 bases in between. CDR3 in DNA: TGTGCCAGCAGCTTATTCGAAAACGGGGGTAGGGGCGACGAGCAGTACTTC. This translates into CASSLFENGGRGDEQYF.

V is TRBV10-1 and J is TRBJ2-2, with a weak D call TRBD2 (6 bases). Trimming left V 1 base short and J 4 bases short, with 16 bases between. The CDR3 sequence is 17 residues long. The germline V gene encodes CDR1 WNHNN and CDR2 SYGVQD (reference sequence). CDR3 coding DNA: TGCGCCAGCAGTGAGTGGATTGGTAGCGGTGTCACCGGGGAGCTGTTTTTT. Translated, it gives CASSEWIGSGVTGELFF.

This sequence joins TRBV7-7 and TRBJ2-5, with a weak D call TRBD2 (5 bases). The CDR3 spans 18 residues. V dropped 2 bases and J dropped 2 bases, with 21 bases sitting between them. Germline V gene lookup returns CDR1 SSHAT and CDR2 FNYEAQ (reference sequence). The CDR3: CASSLFPPGADKQETQYF. The CDR3 region has the DNA TGTGCCAGCAGCTTATTCCCACCCGGAGCGGATAAACAAGAGACCCAGTACTTC.

The V and J genes are TRBV5-1 and TRBJ2-5; D gene ambiguous. The CDR3 spans 13 residues. Germline values: CDR1 SGHRS, CDR2 YFSETQ. The V end lost 4 bases, the J end lost 1 base, and 8 bases lay between the germline ends. CDR3 amino acids: CASSPSRQETQYF. The DNA of the CDR3 is TGCGCCAGCAGCCCGAGCCGCCAAGAGACCCAGTACTTC.

This chain joins TRBV6-5 and TRBJ2-1; no firm D call. Per germline, CDR1 MNHEY and CDR2 SVGAGI. Trimming took 0 bases from V and 7 from J, leaving 7 bases between them. This CDR3 contains 13 residues. The CDR3 coding sequence is TGTGCCAGCAGTTACTCGATAGGGAATGAGCAGTTCTTC. Its protein product is CASSYSIGNEQFF.